This T cell receptor beta chain derives from a study of T cell responses to AZD1222 COVID-19 vaccine. Generated by immunoSEQ multiplex PCR, the TCRdb table keeps only in-frame clones and is missing some. The sample lists 190,000 or so clones, more than 70% seen once, with roughly 27% in the top ten. The CDR3 covers 13 residues. The germline gives CDR1 MNHEY, CDR2 SVGAGI. V was cut by 9 bases and J by 4 bases, with 15 bases left in between. This chain joins TRBV6-5 and TRBJ1-2; no definite D call. The origin of this receptor is an adult who received the AZD1222 COVID-19 vaccine. This sample comprised peripheral blood, obtained 28 days after the second AZD1222 dose. CDR3 region: CASASESGYGYTF. The CDR3 nucleotides are TGTGCCAGTGCCTCTGAGTCAGGCTATGGCTACACCTTC.